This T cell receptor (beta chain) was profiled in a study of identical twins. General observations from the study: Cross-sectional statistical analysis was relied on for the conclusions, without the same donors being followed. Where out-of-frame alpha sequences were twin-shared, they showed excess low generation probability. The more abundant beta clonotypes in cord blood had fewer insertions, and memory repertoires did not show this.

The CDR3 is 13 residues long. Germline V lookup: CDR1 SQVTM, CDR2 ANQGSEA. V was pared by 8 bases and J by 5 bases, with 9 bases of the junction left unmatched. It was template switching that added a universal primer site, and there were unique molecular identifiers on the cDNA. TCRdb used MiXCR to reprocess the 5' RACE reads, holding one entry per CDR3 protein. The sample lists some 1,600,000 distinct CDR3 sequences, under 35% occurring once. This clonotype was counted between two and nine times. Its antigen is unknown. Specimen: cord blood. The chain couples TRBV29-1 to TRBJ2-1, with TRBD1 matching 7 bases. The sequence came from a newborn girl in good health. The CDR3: CSSEGTEDNEQFF. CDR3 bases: TGCAGCTCCGAAGGGACAGAGGACAATGAGCAGTTCTTC.